This T cell receptor (beta chain) appears in the sequencing data of a study of cytomegalovirus exposure and HLA in healthy donors. Findings of the study overall: CMV antigen specificity was confirmed in vitro for three CMV-associated chains.

Regarding this clone: Antigen: not known.

Using immunoSEQ multiplex PCR, the repertoire was profiled, and TCRdb retains in-frame clones only, with some absent. The sample shows around 56,000 clones, roughly 93% of them seen only once. Germline V CDR1 and CDR2: LNHDA, SQIVND (reference sequence). The CDR3 covers 15 residues. Germline trimming cut 5 bases from V and 7 bases from J; bases unmatched to any gene: 7. The receptor was derived from a woman aged 18-35 years in good health and CMV-seropositive. V is TRBV19 and J is TRBJ1-4; 10 bases fit TRBD1. The sequenced material came from PBMCs. The CDR3 sequence: CASSLRQGAGEKLFF. CDR3 DNA sequence: TGTGCCAGTAGTCTCAGACAGGGGGCCGGTGAAAAACTGTTTTTT.